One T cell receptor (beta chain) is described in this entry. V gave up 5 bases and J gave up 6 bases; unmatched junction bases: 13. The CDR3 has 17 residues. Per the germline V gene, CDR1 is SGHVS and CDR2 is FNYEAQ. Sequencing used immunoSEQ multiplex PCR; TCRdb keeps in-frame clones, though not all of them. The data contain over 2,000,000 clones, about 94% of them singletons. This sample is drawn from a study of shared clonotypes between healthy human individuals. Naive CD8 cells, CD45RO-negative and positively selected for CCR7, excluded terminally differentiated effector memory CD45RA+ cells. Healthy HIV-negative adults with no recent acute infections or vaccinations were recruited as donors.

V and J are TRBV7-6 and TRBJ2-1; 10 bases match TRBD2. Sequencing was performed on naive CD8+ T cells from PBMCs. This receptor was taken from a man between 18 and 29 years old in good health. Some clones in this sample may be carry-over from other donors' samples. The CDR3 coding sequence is TGTGCCAGCAGCGCGGATCTAGCGGGAGTTTCACCCAATGAGCAGTTCTTC. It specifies CASSADLAGVSPNEQFF.